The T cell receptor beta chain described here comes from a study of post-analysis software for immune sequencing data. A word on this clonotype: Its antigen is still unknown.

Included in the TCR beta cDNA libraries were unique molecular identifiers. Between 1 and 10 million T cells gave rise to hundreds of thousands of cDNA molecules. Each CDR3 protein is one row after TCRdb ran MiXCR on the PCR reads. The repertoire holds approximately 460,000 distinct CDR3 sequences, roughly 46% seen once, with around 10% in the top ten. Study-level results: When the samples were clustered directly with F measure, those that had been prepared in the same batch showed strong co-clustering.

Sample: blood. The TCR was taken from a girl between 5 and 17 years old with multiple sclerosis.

CDR3 loop: CSVLGGSPYNEQFF. CDR3 bases: TGCAGCGTCCTAGGCGGGAGTCCCTACAATGAGCAGTTCTTC. The chain has TRBV29-1 and TRBJ2-1, with TRBD2 identical over 7 bases. The germline CDR1 and CDR2 sequences are SQVTM and ANQGSEA. This CDR3 comprises 14 residues. The J segment lost 2 bases and the V segment lost 6 bases, leaving 7 bases of the junction unmatched.